These T cell receptor beta chains were read from a single sample in a study of CD8+CD57+ T cells in acquired aplastic anemia. TCRdb independently ran MiXCR on the reads; one entry per CDR3 protein. Of around 190,000 distinct CDR3 sequences in the sample, approximately 48% were seen once. Sequenced: sorted CD4+, CD8+, or CD8+CD57+ T cells (not recorded which) from PBMCs. The receptors here all came from a human donor with aplastic anemia. CDR3s include the opening cysteine and the closing phenylalanine or tryptophan. Each record gives: V gene, clone size, D gene, J gene, CDR3 DNA, CDR3 protein. The D gene is left open where the match is weak. Rows may omit the clone size; those that give it use once, few, many or a size class.

TRBV20-1	few	NA	TRBJ2-7	TGCAGTGCTAGAGCGGGAACTTCCTACGAGCAGTACTTC	CSARAGTSYEQYF
TRBV10-3	few	NA	TRBJ1-1	TGTGCCATCAGCGCCCGGGCAGGGGAGGACACTGAAGCTTTCTTT	CAISARAGEDTEAFF
TRBV7-2	few	NA	TRBJ1-4	TGTGCCAGCAGCCCGGTGGGGACTGGCAATGAAAAACTGTTTTTT	CASSPVGTGNEKLFF
TRBV12-5	many	TRBD2	TRBJ2-7	TGTGCTAGTGGCTCCAGCGGGGGCTCAGGGGAGCAGTACTTC	CASGSSGGSGEQYF
TRBV24-1	NA	NA	TRBJ1-2	TGTGCCACCAGTGATCGGAGCAGGGCTAAAGGCTACACCTTC	CATSDRSRAKGYTF
TRBV12-3/TRBV12-4	many	TRBD1	TRBJ1-5	TGTGCCAGCAGACCGACAGGGGGCGGCAATCAGCCCCAGCATTTT	CASRPTGGGNQPQHF
TRBV24-1	NA	TRBD2	TRBJ2-1	TGTGCCAGCAGTGATGTAGCGGGAGCCACTAATGAGCAGTTCTTC	CASSDVAGATNEQFF
TRBV24-1	NA	NA	TRBJ2-3	TGTGCCACCAGTCGGTCTGGCAGCACAGATACGCAGTATTTT	CATSRSGSTDTQYF
TRBV7-2	few	NA	TRBJ2-3	TGTGCCAGCAGCTTAGCCGTCGATCGGGGCGTAGGCACAGATACGCAGTATTTT	CASSLAVDRGVGTDTQYF
TRBV5-1	NA	TRBD1	TRBJ2-7	TGCGCCAGCAGCATTGCCGACAGGGGGGACGAGCAGTACTTC	CASSIADRGDEQYF
TRBV29-1	few	NA	TRBJ2-1	TGCAGCGTAGACGGGGCGTTCTGGTACAATGAGCAGTTCTTC	CSVDGAFWYNEQFF
TRBV20-1	many	TRBD2	TRBJ2-5	TGCAGTGCTAGAGATCCTGAGCGGGGGGGATCACGGGAGACCCAGTACTTC	CSARDPERGGSRETQYF
TRBV2	few	TRBD1	TRBJ1-3	TGTGCCAGCAGCCGGACAGGGACCGGAAACACCATATATTTT	CASSRTGTGNTIYF
TRBV12-3/TRBV12-4	many	NA	TRBJ1-1	TGTGCCAGCAGTCGACCGGGCACTGAAGCTTTCTTT	CASSRPGTEAFF
TRBV6-2/TRBV6-3	many	NA	TRBJ2-1	TGTGCCAGCAGCTCTACGACGAGCGGGTCTTACAATGAGCAGTTCTTC	CASSSTTSGSYNEQFF
TRBV9	NA	NA	TRBJ2-7	TGTGCCAGCAGCGTAGACGCCGGTAGGAGCTCCTACGAGCAGTACTTC	CASSVDAGRSSYEQYF
TRBV20-1	NA	NA	TRBJ2-7	TGCAGTGCTAGTCGTCCTCCATACGAGCAGTACTTC	CSASRPPYEQYF
TRBV7-6	once	NA	TRBJ2-5	TGTGCCAGCAGCCCAGGCCCATTCCAAGAGACCCAGTACTTC	CASSPGPFQETQYF
TRBV2	NA	TRBD1	TRBJ2-2	TGTGCCAGCAGCCCCGGACAGGGTGGCACCGGGGAGCTGTTTTTT	CASSPGQGGTGELFF
TRBV5-1	NA	TRBD1	TRBJ2-3	TGCGCCAGCAGCACAGGGGACAGCACAGATACGCAGTATTTT	CASSTGDSTDTQYF
TRBV12-3/TRBV12-4	many	NA	TRBJ1-3	TGTGCCAGCAGTTTCGATAGCGGAAACACCATATATTTT	CASSFDSGNTIYF
TRBV19	NA	TRBD2	TRBJ2-1	TGTGCCAGTAGTATGAAAGCGGGGCTCTACAATGAGCAGTTCTTC	CASSMKAGLYNEQFF
TRBV6-6	many	NA	TRBJ2-3	TGTGCCAGCAGTTACCGCGGTCGGGGAAGCACAGATACGCAGTATTTT	CASSYRGRGSTDTQYF
TRBV6-1	many	TRBD2	TRBJ2-5	TGTGCCAGCAGTCCCCTAGCGGGGGGGCCAGAGACCCAGTACTTC	CASSPLAGGPETQYF
TRBV7-2	NA	NA	TRBJ1-1	TGTGCCAGCAGCTCATCGGCGGTAGGTAAAGCTTTCTTT	CASSSSAVGKAFF
TRBV5-1	few	NA	TRBJ1-2	TGCGCCAGCAGCTTGGAGGCAGGCGATGGCTACACCTTC	CASSLEAGDGYTF
TRBV5-1	NA	NA	TRBJ2-3	TGCGCCAGCAGCTTCGAGCGGCACACAGATACGCAGTATTTT	CASSFERHTDTQYF
TRBV11-2	many	NA	TRBJ1-4	TGTGCCAGCAGCCCCCGACAGTGGGCAACTAATGAAAAACTGTTTTTT	CASSPRQWATNEKLFF
TRBV11-1	NA	TRBD1	TRBJ1-1	TGTGCCAGCAGCTTATATCTCGGCAGGGGGCATAAGAACACTGAAGCTTTCTTT	CASSLYLGRGHKNTEAFF
TRBV20-1	many	NA	TRBJ2-3	TGCAGTGCTAGAGCGGGTCCGGCGGGAGATACGCAGTATTTT	CSARAGPAGDTQYF
TRBV6-5	few	TRBD2	TRBJ2-1	TGTGCCAGCAGTAGACTAGCGGGGGGCAGTGAGCAGTTCTTC	CASSRLAGGSEQFF
TRBV7-3	NA	NA	TRBJ2-3	TGTGCCAGCAGCTCCACGGCGGGGCCCACAGATACGCAGTATTTT	CASSSTAGPTDTQYF